Each of the 32 T cell receptor beta chains below was sequenced from the same sample in a study of CD8 T cells in Susac syndrome. Random hexamers were used to reverse transcribe 0.5 to 1 ug of RNA. TCRdb recomputed calls from the immunoSEQ multiplex PCR reads with MiXCR, one row per CDR3 protein. The sample records around 200,000 distinct CDR3 sequences, around 95% being singletons. Sequenced: CD4+ T cells from PBMCs. These receptors all stem from a human donor with Susac syndrome.

The CDR3 DNA follows: TGCAGCGGACAGGGAGATACGCAGTATTTT. Its protein is CSGQGDTQYF. The chain recombines TRBV29-1 with TRBJ2-3; 7 bases are a match to TRBD1. This CDR3 has 10 residues. J gave up 5 bases and V 7 bases, and 0 bases lay outside the gene matches. The germline gives CDR1 SQVTM, CDR2 ANQGSEA.

This chain links TRBV5-1 with TRBJ2-6; 10 bases align to TRBD2. Unmatched junction bases numbered 7, after V lost 4 bases and J lost 0 bases. Germline CDR1 SGHRS, CDR2 YFSETQ. CDR3 size: 18 residues. The CDR3 DNA sequence: TGCGCCAGCAGCAGGGGGACTAGCGCGAGCTCTGGGGCCAACGTCCTGACTTTC. It yields the protein CASSRGTSASSGANVLTF.

CDR3 coding DNA: TGCGCCAGCAGCCCAGACGGGGTGCTAATTAACTATGGCTACACCTTC. Translation: CASSPDGVLINYGYTF. J is TRBJ1-2 and V is TRBV4-1; D uncertain. Germline assignment: CDR1 MGHRA and CDR2 YSYEKL. The CDR3 contains 16 residues. V lost 4 bases to trimming and J lost 1 base, with 16 bases between them.

This rearrangement joins TRBV24-1 to TRBJ2-1, with D hard to call. The V end was cut by 4 bases, the J end by 5 bases, with 5 bases between. CDR3 length: 12 residues. Germline V gene data show CDR1 as KGHDR and CDR2 as SFDVKD. The CDR3 sequence: CATSDLNNEQFF. CDR3 sequence (DNA): TGTGCCACCAGTGACCTGAACAATGAGCAGTTCTTC.

The chain carries TRBV3-1 and TRBJ1-4; the D gene is possibly TRBD1 (6 bases). CDR3 length: 15 residues. Trimming shortened V by 0 bases and J by 12 bases, and 17 bases separated the two germline ends. Germline assignment: CDR1 LGHDT and CDR2 YNNKEL (reference sequence). In DNA, the CDR3 is TGTGCCAGCAGCCAAGAGGGGGCAAGACGTCTGGAACTGTTTTTT. Translating it yields CASSQEGARRLELFF.

The V call is TRBV5-4, the J call TRBJ2-1; perhaps D is TRBD1 or TRBD2 (5 bases each). V gave up 4 bases and J gave up 7 bases, with 21 bases separating them. The CDR3 is 16 amino acids. Germline loops: CDR1 SGHNT, CDR2 YYREEE (reference sequence). The CDR3 nucleotides are TGTGCCAGCAGCGCTCCTCCGGCCGGGACGAGAAATGAGCAGTTCTTC. Translated: CASSAPPAGTRNEQFF. The full variable domain, its missing parts supplied by reference TRBV5-4 and TRBJ2-1, is ETGVTQSPTHLIKTRGQQVTLRCSSQSGHNTVSWYQQALGQGPQFIFQYYREEENGRGNFPPRFSGLQFPNYSSELNVNALELDDSALYLCASSAPPAGTRNEQFFGPGTRLTVL.

The chain is built from TRBV9 and TRBJ1-1; D may be TRBD1 (5 bases). Germline CDR1 SGDLS, CDR2 YYNGEE. The ends were cut back, 0 bases at V and 8 bases at J, with 14 bases in the middle. The CDR3 runs to 14 residues. As DNA, the CDR3 is TGTGCCAGCAGCGTAGAGGGGAGTCGGGGGGAAGCTTTCTTT. Translating gives CASSVEGSRGEAFF.

V is TRBV12-3 or TRBV12-4 and J is TRBJ2-3, with D uncertain. This CDR3 is 14 amino acids long. V was clipped by 3 bases and J by 4 bases, with 11 bases between them. The CDR3 DNA reads TGTGCCAGCAGTTTTACCCTCGGCCCAGATACGCAGTATTTT. It codes for CASSFTLGPDTQYF.

The chain links TRBV7-9 to TRBJ2-2; no firm D call. V lost 2 bases and J lost 3, with 10 bases in between. The CDR3 consists of 15 residues. The germline V gene encodes CDR1 SEHNR and CDR2 FQNEAQ (reference sequence). CDR3 in DNA: TGTGCCAGCAGCTTACATTCTCCGGACACCGGGGAGCTGTTTTTT. It encodes CASSLHSPDTGELFF.

The rearrangement links TRBV5-1 to TRBJ1-4; maybe TRBD1 (5 bases). Trimming cost V 3 bases and J 2 bases, with 8 bases left between them. CDR1 SGHRS and CDR2 YFSETQ come from the germline V gene. CDR3 size: 14 residues. CDR3 sequence: CASSSGMTNEKLFF. The CDR3 DNA sequence: TGCGCCAGCAGCTCAGGGATGACTAATGAAAAACTGTTTTTT.

V and J are TRBV3-1 and TRBJ2-3, with D possibly being TRBD1 or TRBD2 (7 bases each). The germline V gene has CDR1 LGHDT and CDR2 YNNKEL (reference sequence). V gave up 8 bases and J gave up 6 bases, with 12 bases separating them. The CDR3 length is 12 residues. Here the CDR3 DNA reads TGTGCCAGCCGGGGAGGGGGCGATACGCAGTATTTT. This encodes CASRGGGDTQYF.

V usage is TRBV20-1 and J usage is TRBJ2-7; 7 positions agree with TRBD1. Trimming cost V 6 bases and J 3 bases; bases outside gene matches: 17. The CDR3 runs to 16 residues. The germline V gene encodes CDR1 DFQATT and CDR2 SNEGSKA (reference sequence). The CDR3 DNA follows: TGCAGTGCCAGTCGACAGGGAGTTCCTAGAAACTACGAGCAGTACTTC. Its translation: CSASRQGVPRNYEQYF.

This chain connects TRBV28 to TRBJ1-5; TRBD1 aligns across 7 bases. V lost 6 bases and J lost 5; bases outside the gene matches: 10. Germline lookup yields CDR1 MDHEN and CDR2 SYDVKM. This CDR3 has 15 residues. DNA for the CDR3: TGTGCCAGCAGCCCTCGACAGGGTGCGGATCAGCCCCAGCATTTT. Protein product: CASSPRQGADQPQHF.

The DNA for the CDR3 is TGTGCCAGCAGCTTAGATTCAGGGGTGGGCTACACCTTC. As protein: CASSLDSGVGYTF. The chain recombines TRBV7-9 with TRBJ1-2; a weak D match, TRBD1 (6 bases). Trimming stripped 1 base from V and 8 bases from J, with 11 bases between. The CDR3 is 13 residues long. Germline values: CDR1 SEHNR, CDR2 FQNEAQ (reference sequence).

The gene calls are TRBV18 and TRBJ1-1, with D perhaps TRBD1 (5 bases). Between the trimmed V and J ends, which lost 3 bases and 7 bases, there was a span of 15 bases. This CDR3 has 14 residues. Germline CDR1 is KGHSH and CDR2 is LQKENI. CDR3 region: CASSPGTGTIEAFF. The CDR3, as DNA: TGTGCCAGCTCACCCGGGACGGGGACGATTGAAGCTTTCTTT.

The chain couples TRBV11-2 to TRBJ2-5, with D hard to call. CDR1 and CDR2 from the germline V gene are SGHAT and FQNNGV. The length of the CDR3 is 14 residues. Trimming left V 0 bases short and J 4 bases short, with 9 bases between. CDR3 amino acids: CASSLDLVLETQYF. CDR3 sequence (DNA): TGTGCCAGCAGCTTAGATCTTGTCTTAGAGACCCAGTACTTC.

This chain uses TRBV23-1 with TRBJ2-3; 8 nucleotides line up with TRBD1. TRBV23-1 is an open reading frame, and its role is uncertain. V was clipped by 0 bases and J by 4 bases; unmatched bases: 6. The CDR3 has 16 residues. In DNA form, the CDR3 reads TGCGCCAGCAGTCAATCACGACAGGGGTGCCCAGATACGCAGTATTTT. It encodes CASSQSRQGCPDTQYF.

V is TRBV20-1 and J is TRBJ2-4; D is uncertain. V was cut by 0 bases and J by 0 bases, with 9 bases left in between. Germline CDR1 reads DFQATT; CDR2 reads SNEGSKA (reference sequence). The CDR3 length is 15 residues. The CDR3 spells CSAREFSIAKNIQYF. CDR3 bases: TGCAGTGCTAGAGAGTTTTCCATAGCCAAAAACATTCAGTACTTC.

CDR3 protein: CATSRDRGGETQYF. The DNA for the CDR3 is TGTGCCACCAGCAGAGATCGTGGGGGAGAGACCCAGTACTTC. The chain carries TRBV15 and TRBJ2-5; D may be TRBD1 or TRBD2 (5 bases each). This CDR3 comprises 14 residues. Trimming stripped 0 bases from V and 4 bases from J, with 9 bases between. Germline-derived CDR1 and CDR2 are LNHNV and YYDKDF (reference sequence).

This clonotype was detected only once. This rearrangement joins TRBV4-3 to TRBJ1-1; D might be TRBD1 (6 bases). Germline V lookup: CDR1 LGHNA, CDR2 YSLEER. Trimming removed 5 bases at V and 3 bases at J, with 13 bases between. The length of the CDR3 is 14 residues. The CDR3 reads CASSMKAGDTEAFF. The CDR3 DNA follows: TGCGCCAGCAGCATGAAGGCAGGGGACACTGAAGCTTTCTTT.

The genes are TRBV29-1 and TRBJ2-7, with TRBD1 matching over 7 bases. CDR1 is SQVTM and CDR2 is ANQGSEA in the germline V gene. This CDR3 is built from 13 residues. V dropped 4 bases and J dropped 6; count of bases not matched to a gene: 9. As DNA, the CDR3 is TGCAGCGTTGGAGGGGACAGTGGGATCGAGCAGTACTTC. Its translation: CSVGGDSGIEQYF.

The CDR3 loop is CAWSATAEGHPGYTF. The CDR3 nucleotides read TGTGCCTGGAGTGCCACGGCGGAGGGGCACCCAGGCTACACCTTC. This chain joins TRBV30 and TRBJ1-2; a possible D gene is TRBD1 (5 bases). Germline CDR1 GTSNPN, CDR2 SVGIG (reference sequence). Trimming removed 1 base from V and 8 bases from J, with 20 bases in between. The CDR3 contains 15 residues.

The chain uses TRBV12-3 or TRBV12-4 and TRBJ2-7, with D tentatively TRBD2 (5 bases). V lost 1 base and J lost 2, with 9 bases in between. The length of the CDR3 is 14 residues. CDR3: CASSLGTLTYEQYF. The CDR3 DNA reads TGTGCCAGCAGTTTAGGGACTCTTACCTACGAGCAGTACTTC.

V usage is TRBV9 and J usage is TRBJ2-5; perhaps TRBD2 as D (5 bases). The CDR3 extends over 14 amino acids. The germline gives CDR1 SGDLS, CDR2 YYNGEE. The V end lost 0 bases, the J end lost 5 bases, and 11 bases lay between the germline ends. CDR3 amino acids: CASSVDVARETQYF. The CDR3 coding sequence is TGTGCCAGCAGCGTAGATGTAGCGCGGGAGACCCAGTACTTC. Full variable domain (missing parts from reference TRBV9 and TRBJ2-5): DSGVTQTPKHLITATGQRVTLRCSPRSGDLSVYWYQQSLDQGLQFLIQYYNGEERAKGNILERFSAQQFPDLHSELNLSSLELGDSALYFCASSVDVARETQYFGPGTRLLVL.

In its sample, this clonotype was seen a few times. The V and J genes are TRBV6-2 or TRBV6-3 and TRBJ1-5; tentative D call: TRBD1 (6 bases). Germline V gene data show CDR1 as MNHEY and CDR2 as SVGEGT. There are 10 residues in the CDR3. Trimming shortened V by 4 bases and J by 13 bases, and 8 bases separated the two germline ends. The CDR3 reads CASSSGQQHF. CDR3 in DNA: TGTGCCAGCAGTTCTGGACAGCAGCATTTT.

This clonotype was seen just once. The V gene is TRBV25-1, the J gene TRBJ2-7; D might be TRBD1 (7 bases). This CDR3 is built from 15 residues. The germline V and J ends were trimmed by 2 bases and 0 bases, with 11 bases remaining between them. Germline values: CDR1 MGHDK, CDR2 SYGVNS. DNA of the CDR3: TGTGCCAGCAGTGAAAGGAGGGGGCCCTCCTACGAGCAGTACTTC. It specifies CASSERRGPSYEQYF.

This chain uses TRBV9 with TRBJ2-1; TRBD2 matches at 11 bases. Looked up from germline, CDR1 is SGDLS and CDR2 is YYNGEE. The CDR3 runs 19 residues. After removal of 3 bases from V and 2 bases from J, the junction contained 13 bases not matched to a gene. CDR3 coding DNA: TGTGCCAGCAGCGAAACGCCGGTGCTAGCGGGGGGAGCCTACAATGAGCAGTTCTTC. Translation: CASSETPVLAGGAYNEQFF.

V and J are TRBV6-5 and TRBJ1-2; 9 nucleotides align to TRBD1. V was clipped by 6 bases and J by 4 bases; unmatched bases: 9. The CDR3 length is 15 residues. Germline-derived CDR1 and CDR2 are MNHEY and SVGAGI. The DNA of the CDR3 is TGTGCCAGCAGGAGTCCCGGGACAGGGATCTATGGCTACACCTTC. This translates into CASRSPGTGIYGYTF.

V and J are TRBV20-1 and TRBJ2-3, with D perhaps matching TRBD2 (6 bases). The germline V gene has CDR1 DFQATT and CDR2 SNEGSKA (reference sequence). Trimming cost V 1 base and J 1 base, with 6 bases left between them. The CDR3 extends over 13 amino acids. CDR3 loop: CSARGGGTDTQYF. In DNA form, the CDR3 reads TGCAGTGCTAGAGGCGGGGGCACAGATACGCAGTATTTT.

The chain is built from TRBV7-8 and TRBJ1-5; D call uncertain. V was clipped by 5 bases and J by 0 bases, with 8 bases between them. Germline lookup yields CDR1 SGHVS and CDR2 FQNEAQ. This CDR3 contains 14 residues. The CDR3, as DNA: TGTGCCAGCAGCGAAGGAAATAGCAATCAGCCCCAGCATTTT. Its translation is CASSEGNSNQPQHF.

CDR3 sequence (DNA): TGTGCCAGCAAGTGCTGGGACACCGACAATGAGCAGTTCTTC. Translated, it gives CASKCWDTDNEQFF. The J gene is TRBJ2-1, the V gene TRBV13; possibly TRBD1 for D (6 bases). The CDR3 is 14 residues long. With 7 bases removed from V and 5 bases from J, the gap between germline ends came to 15 bases. Germline CDR1 reads PRHDT; CDR2 reads FYEKMQ (reference sequence).

CDR3 sequence (DNA): TGCAGTGCTAGAGCGGAGGATCGCACAGATACGCAGTATTTT. It translates to CSARAEDRTDTQYF. V is TRBV20-1 and J is TRBJ2-3, with D possibly matching TRBD2 (5 bases). Germline V CDR1 and CDR2: DFQATT, SNEGSKA (reference sequence). The CDR3 sequence is 14 residues long. V dropped 1 base and J dropped 1 base, with 9 bases sitting between them.